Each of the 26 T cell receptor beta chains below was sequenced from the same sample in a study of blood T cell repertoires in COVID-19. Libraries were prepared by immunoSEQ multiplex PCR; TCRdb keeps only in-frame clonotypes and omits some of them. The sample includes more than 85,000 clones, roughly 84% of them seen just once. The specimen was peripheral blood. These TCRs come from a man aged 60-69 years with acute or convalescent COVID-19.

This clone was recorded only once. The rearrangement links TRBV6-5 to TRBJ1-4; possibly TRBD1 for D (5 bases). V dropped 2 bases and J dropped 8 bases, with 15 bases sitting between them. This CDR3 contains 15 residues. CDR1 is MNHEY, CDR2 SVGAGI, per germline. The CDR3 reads CASSYTGGAGEKLFF. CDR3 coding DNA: TGTGCCAGCAGTTACACGGGTGGGGCAGGGGAAAAACTGTTTTTT.

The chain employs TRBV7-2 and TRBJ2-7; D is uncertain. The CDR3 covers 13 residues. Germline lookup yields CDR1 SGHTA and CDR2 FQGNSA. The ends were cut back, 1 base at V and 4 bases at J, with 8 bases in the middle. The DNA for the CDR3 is TGTGCCAGCAGCTTAGGGCTAGATTACGAGCAGTACTTC. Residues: CASSLGLDYEQYF.

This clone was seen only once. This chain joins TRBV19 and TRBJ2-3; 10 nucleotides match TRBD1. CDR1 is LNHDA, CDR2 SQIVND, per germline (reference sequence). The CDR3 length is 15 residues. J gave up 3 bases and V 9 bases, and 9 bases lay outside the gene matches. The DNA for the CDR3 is TGTGCCAGCCACCCGGACAGGGGGAGGACAGATACGCAGTATTTT. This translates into CASHPDRGRTDTQYF.

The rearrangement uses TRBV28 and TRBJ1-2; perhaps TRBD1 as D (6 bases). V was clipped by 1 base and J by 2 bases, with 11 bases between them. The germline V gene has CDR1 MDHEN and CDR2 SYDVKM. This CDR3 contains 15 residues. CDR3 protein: CASSLSWDTNYGYTF. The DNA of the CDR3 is TGTGCCAGCAGTTTATCTTGGGACACGAACTATGGCTACACCTTC.

The CDR3 DNA sequence: TGTGCCAGCAGTTCCCCTTATCTATTGGGGCCCTACAATGAGCAGTTCTTC. It is translated as CASSSPYLLGPYNEQFF. The chain joins TRBV28 to TRBJ2-1; D perhaps matches TRBD1 (5 bases). Trimming cost V 4 bases and J 2 bases, with 18 bases left between them. The CDR3 loop spans 17 amino acids. Germline V gene lookup returns CDR1 MDHEN and CDR2 SYDVKM.

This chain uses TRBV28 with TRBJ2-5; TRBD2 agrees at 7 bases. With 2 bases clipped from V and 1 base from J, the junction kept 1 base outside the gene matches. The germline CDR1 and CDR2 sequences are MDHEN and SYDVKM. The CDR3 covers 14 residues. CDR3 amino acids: CASSLTGGQETQYF. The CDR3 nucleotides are TGTGCCAGCAGTTTAACGGGGGGCCAAGAGACCCAGTACTTC.

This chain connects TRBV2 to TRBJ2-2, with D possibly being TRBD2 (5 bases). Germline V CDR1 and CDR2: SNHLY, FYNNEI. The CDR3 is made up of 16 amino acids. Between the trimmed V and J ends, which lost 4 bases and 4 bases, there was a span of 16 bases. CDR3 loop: CASSGRTGPGTGELFF. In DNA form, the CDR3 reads TGTGCCAGCAGTGGCCGGACTGGCCCTGGCACCGGGGAGCTGTTTTTT.

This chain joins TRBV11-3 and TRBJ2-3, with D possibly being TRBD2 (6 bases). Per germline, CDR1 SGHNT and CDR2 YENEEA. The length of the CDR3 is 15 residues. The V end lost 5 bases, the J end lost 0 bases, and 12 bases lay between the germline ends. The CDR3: CASSTGGTSTDTQYF. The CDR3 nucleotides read TGTGCCAGCAGCACCGGGGGAACTAGCACAGATACGCAGTATTTT. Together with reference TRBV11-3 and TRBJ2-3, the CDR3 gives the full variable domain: EAGVVQSPRYKIIEKKQPVAFWCNPISGHNTLYWYLQNLGQGPELLIRYENEEAVDDSQLPKDRFSAERLKGVDSTLKIQPAELGDSAVYLCASSTGGTSTDTQYFGPGTRLTVL.

CDR3 amino acids: CASSEAEGSGNTIYF. In nucleotides, the CDR3 is TGTGCCAGCAGTGAAGCGGAGGGTTCAGGAAACACCATATATTTT. This chain joins TRBV6-1 and TRBJ1-3; D not resolved. Trimming shortened V by 0 bases and J by 4 bases, and 10 bases separated the two germline ends. The CDR3 covers 15 residues. The germline gives CDR1 MNHNS, CDR2 SASEGT.

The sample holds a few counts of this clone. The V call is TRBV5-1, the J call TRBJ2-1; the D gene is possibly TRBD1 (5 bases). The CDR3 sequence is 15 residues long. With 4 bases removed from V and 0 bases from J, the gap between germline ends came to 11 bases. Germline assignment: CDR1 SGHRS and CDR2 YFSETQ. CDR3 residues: CASSVTVSSYNEQFF. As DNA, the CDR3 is TGCGCCAGCAGCGTGACAGTCAGCTCCTACAATGAGCAGTTCTTC. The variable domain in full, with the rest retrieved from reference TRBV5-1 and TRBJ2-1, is KAGVTQTPRYLIKTRGQQVTLSCSPISGHRSVSWYQQTPGQGLQFLFEYFSETQRNKGNFPGRFSGRQFSNSRSEMNVSTLELGDSALYLCASSVTVSSYNEQFFGPGTRLTVL.

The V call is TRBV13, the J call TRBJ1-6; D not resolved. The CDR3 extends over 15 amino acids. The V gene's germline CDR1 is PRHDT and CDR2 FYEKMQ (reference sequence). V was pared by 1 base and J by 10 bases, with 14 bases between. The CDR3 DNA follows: TGTGCCAGCAGCTTAGTGGGAGAGGTGGACTCACCCCTCCACTTT. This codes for CASSLVGEVDSPLHF.

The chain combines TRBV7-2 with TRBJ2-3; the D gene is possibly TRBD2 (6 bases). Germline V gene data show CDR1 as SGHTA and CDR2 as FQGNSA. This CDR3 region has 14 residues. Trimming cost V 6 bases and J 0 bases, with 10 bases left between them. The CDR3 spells CASRLGGSTDTQYF. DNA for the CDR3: TGTGCCAGCAGACTTGGGGGGAGCACAGATACGCAGTATTTT.

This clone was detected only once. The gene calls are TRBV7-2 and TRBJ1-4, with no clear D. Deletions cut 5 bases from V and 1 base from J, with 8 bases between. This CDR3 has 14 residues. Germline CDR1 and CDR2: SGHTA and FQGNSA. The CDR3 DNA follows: TGTGCCAGCAGCCTGGGGAGAACTAATGAAAAACTGTTTTTT. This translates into CASSLGRTNEKLFF. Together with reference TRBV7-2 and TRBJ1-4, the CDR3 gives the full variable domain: GAGVSQSPSNKVTEKGKDVELRCDPISGHTALYWYRQSLGQGLEFLIYFQGNSAPDKSGLPSDRFSAERTGGSVSTLTIQRTQQEDSAVYLCASSLGRTNEKLFFGSGTQLSVL.

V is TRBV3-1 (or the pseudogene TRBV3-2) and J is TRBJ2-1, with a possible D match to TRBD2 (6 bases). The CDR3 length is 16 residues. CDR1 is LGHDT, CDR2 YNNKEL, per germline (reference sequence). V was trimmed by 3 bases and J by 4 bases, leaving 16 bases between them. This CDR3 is CASSQPPSVSYNEQFF. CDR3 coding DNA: TGTGCCAGCAGCCAGCCCCCTAGCGTTTCTTACAATGAGCAGTTCTTC.

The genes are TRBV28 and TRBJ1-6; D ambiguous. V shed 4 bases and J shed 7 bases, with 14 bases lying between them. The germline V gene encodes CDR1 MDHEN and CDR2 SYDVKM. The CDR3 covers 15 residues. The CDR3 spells CASSSRDRTNSPLHF. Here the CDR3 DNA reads TGTGCCAGCAGTTCCCGGGATCGGACGAATTCACCCCTCCACTTT. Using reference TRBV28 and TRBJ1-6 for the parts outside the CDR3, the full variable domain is DVKVTQSSRYLVKRTGEKVFLECVQDMDHENMFWYRQDPGLGLRLIYFSYDVKMKEKGDIPEGYSVSREKKERFSLILESASTNQTSMYLCASSSRDRTNSPLHFGNGTRLTVT.

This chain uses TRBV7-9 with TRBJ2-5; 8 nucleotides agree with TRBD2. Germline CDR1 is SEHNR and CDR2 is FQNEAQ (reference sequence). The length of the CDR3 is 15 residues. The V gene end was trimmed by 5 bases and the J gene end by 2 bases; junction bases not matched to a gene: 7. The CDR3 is CASSERTSRQETQYF. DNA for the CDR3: TGTGCCAGCAGCGAGCGGACTAGCCGACAAGAGACCCAGTACTTC.

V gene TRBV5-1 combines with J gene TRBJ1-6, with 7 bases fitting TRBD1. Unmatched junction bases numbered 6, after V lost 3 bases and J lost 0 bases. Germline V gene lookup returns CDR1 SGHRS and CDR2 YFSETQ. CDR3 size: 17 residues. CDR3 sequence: CASSSTGVSSYNSPLHF. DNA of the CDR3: TGCGCCAGCAGCTCAACAGGGGTTAGCTCCTATAATTCACCCCTCCACTTT.

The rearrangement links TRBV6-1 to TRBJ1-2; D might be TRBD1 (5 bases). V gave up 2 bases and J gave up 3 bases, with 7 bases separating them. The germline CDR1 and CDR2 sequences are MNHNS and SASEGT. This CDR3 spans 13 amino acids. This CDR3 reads CASSERGYYGYTF. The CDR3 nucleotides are TGTGCCAGCAGTGAAAGGGGTTACTATGGCTACACCTTC.

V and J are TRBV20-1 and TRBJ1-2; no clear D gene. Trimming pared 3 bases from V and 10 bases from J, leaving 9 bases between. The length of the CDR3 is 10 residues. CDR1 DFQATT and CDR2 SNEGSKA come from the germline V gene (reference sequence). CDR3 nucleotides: TGCAGTGCTAGCCTGGCCGACTACACCTTC. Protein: CSASLADYTF.

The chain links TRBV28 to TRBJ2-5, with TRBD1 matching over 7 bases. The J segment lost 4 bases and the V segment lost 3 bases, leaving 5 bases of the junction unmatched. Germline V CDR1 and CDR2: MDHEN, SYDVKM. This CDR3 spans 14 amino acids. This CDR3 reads CASSLRTGIETQYF. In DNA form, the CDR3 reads TGTGCCAGCAGTTTGCGGACAGGCATAGAGACCCAGTACTTC.

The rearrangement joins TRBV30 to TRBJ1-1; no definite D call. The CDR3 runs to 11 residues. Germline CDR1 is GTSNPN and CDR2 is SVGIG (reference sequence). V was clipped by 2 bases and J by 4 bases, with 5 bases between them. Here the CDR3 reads CAWSRSTEAFF. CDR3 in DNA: TGTGCCTGGAGTCGGAGCACTGAAGCTTTCTTT.

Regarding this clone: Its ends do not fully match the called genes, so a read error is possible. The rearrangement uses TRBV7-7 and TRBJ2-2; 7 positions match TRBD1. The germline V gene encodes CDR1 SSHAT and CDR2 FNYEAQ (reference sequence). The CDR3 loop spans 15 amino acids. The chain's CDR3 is CASSRTGTNTGELFF. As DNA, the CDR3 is TGTGCTAGCAGCCGGACAGGAACGAACACCGGGGAGCTGTTTTTT.

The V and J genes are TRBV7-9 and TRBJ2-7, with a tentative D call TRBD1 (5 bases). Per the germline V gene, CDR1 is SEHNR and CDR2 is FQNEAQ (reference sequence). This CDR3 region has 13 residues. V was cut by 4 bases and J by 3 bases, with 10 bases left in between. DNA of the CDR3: TGTGCCAGCAGCTCGCAGGGCAACTACGAGCAGTACTTC. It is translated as CASSSQGNYEQYF.

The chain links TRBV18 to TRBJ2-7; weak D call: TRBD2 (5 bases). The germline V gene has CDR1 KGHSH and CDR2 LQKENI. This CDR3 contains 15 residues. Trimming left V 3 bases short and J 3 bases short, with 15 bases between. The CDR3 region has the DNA TGTGCCAGCTCACCGGCGGGTACCGGAGACTACGAGCAGTACTTC. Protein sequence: CASSPAGTGDYEQYF.

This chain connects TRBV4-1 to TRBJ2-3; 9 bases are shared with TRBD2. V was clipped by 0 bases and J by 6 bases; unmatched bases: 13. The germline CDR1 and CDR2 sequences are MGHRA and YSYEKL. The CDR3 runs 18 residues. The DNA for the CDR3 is TGCGCCAGCAGCCAAGACCCAGCGGGGGGCGGGTTTTTGGATACGCAGTATTTT. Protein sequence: CASSQDPAGGGFLDTQYF.

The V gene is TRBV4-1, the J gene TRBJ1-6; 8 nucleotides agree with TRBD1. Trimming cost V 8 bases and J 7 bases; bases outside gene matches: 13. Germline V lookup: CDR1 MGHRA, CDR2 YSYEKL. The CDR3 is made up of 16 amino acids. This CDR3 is CASLNPGAGGNSPLHF. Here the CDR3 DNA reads TGCGCCAGCTTGAACCCCGGAGCAGGGGGCAATTCACCCCTCCACTTT.